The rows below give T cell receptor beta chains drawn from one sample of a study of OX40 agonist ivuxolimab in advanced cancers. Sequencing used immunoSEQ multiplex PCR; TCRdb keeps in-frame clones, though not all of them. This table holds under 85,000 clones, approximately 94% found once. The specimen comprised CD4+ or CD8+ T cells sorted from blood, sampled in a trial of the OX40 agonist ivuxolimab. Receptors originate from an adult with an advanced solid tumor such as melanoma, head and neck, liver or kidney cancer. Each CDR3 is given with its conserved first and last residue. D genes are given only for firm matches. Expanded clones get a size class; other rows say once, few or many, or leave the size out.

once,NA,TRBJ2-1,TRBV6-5,CASRGANEQFF,TGTGCCAGCAGAGGGGCTAATGAGCAGTTCTTC
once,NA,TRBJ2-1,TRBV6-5,CASRGSTDSSEQFF,TGTGCCAGCAGGGGGAGTACGGATTCCAGTGAGCAGTTCTTC
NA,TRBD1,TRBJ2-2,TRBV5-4,CASSSPGQGFYGGELFF,TGTGCCAGCAGCTCCCCGGGACAGGGGTTTTATGGCGGGGAGCTGTTTTTT
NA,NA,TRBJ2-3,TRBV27,CASSPDGTDTQYF,TGTGCCAGCAGTCCGGACGGAACAGATACGCAGTATTTT
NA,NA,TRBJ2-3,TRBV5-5,CASSPQTRDTQYF,TGTGCCAGCAGCCCTCAGACCAGGGATACGCAGTATTTT
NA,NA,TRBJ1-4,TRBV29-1,CSVEDPPGNEKLFF,TGCAGCGTTGAAGATCCCCCTGGGAATGAAAAACTGTTTTTT
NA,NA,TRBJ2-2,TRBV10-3,CAIKRGSVDTGELFF,TGTGCCATCAAAAGAGGGAGCGTAGACACCGGGGAGCTGTTTTTT
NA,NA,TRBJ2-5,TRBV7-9,CASSLVASSETQYF,TGTGCCAGCAGCTTGGTAGCGTCTTCGGAGACCCAGTACTTC
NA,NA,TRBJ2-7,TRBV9,CASSVAGLRDEQYF,TGTGCCAGCAGCGTAGCTGGCTTGAGAGACGAGCAGTACTTC
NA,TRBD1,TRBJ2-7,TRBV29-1,CSVVPAGTGAWEQYF,TGCAGCGTTGTTCCCGCCGGGACAGGGGCCTGGGAGCAGTACTTC
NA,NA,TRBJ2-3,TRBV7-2,CASSPLALSTDTQYF,TGTGCCAGCAGCCCCCTAGCGCTAAGCACAGATACGCAGTATTTT
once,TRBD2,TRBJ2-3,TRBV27,CASSLWLAGASNTDTQYF,TGTGCCAGCAGTTTATGGCTAGCGGGAGCTTCGAACACAGATACGCAGTATTTT
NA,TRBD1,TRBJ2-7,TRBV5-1,CASSLSTGNEQYF,TGCGCCAGCAGCTTGTCGACAGGGAACGAGCAGTACTTC
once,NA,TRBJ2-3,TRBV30,CAWFWVTDTQYF,TGTGCCTGGTTTTGGGTTACAGATACGCAGTATTTT
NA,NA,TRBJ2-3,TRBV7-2,CASSLDRGADTQYF,TGTGCCAGCAGCTTAGACCGGGGTGCAGATACGCAGTATTTT
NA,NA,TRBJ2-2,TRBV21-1,CASSPVGLAGANTGELFF,TGTGCCAGCAGCCCCGTGGGACTAGCGGGAGCGAATACCGGGGAGCTGTTTTTT
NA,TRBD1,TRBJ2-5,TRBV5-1,CASSPRLDRAQETQYF,TGCGCCAGCAGTCCCCGACTCGACAGGGCCCAAGAGACCCAGTACTTC
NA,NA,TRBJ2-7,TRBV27,CASSPRQRYEQYF,TGTGCCAGCAGTCCTAGACAGCGGTACGAGCAGTACTTC
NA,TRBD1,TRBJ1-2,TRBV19,CASSTESLPGQVYGYTF,TGTGCCAGTAGTACAGAAAGCTTACCGGGACAGGTCTATGGCTACACCTTC
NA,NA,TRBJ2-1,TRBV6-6,CASSLTSSYNEQFF,TGTGCCAGCAGTTTGACTAGCTCCTACAATGAGCAGTTCTTC
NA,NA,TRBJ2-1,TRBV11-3,CASSLGRYNEQFF,TGTGCCAGCAGCTTAGGCCGTTACAATGAGCAGTTCTTC
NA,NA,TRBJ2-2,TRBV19,CAVLGGNTGELFF,TGTGCCGTCTTGGGGGGAAACACCGGGGAGCTGTTTTTT
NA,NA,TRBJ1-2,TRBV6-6,CAISGNGYTF,TGTGCCATCAGTGGAAATGGCTACACCTTC
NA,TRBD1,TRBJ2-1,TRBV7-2,CASSQRGQGYNEQFF,TGTGCCAGCAGCCAACGGGGACAGGGCTACAATGAGCAGTTCTTC
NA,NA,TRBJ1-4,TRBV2,CASSEVTTNEKLFF,TGTGCCAGCAGTGAGGTTACAACTAATGAAAAACTGTTTTTT
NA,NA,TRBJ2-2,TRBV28,CASSLFGGNTGELFF,TGTGCCAGCAGTTTATTTGGTGGGAACACCGGGGAGCTGTTTTTT
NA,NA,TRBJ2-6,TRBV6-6,CASRPERSGANVLTF,TGTGCCAGCAGGCCCGAGCGTTCTGGGGCCAACGTCCTGACTTTC
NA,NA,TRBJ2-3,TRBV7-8,CASTIRDSRTDTQYF,TGTGCCAGCACCATCCGGGACTCTCGCACAGATACGCAGTATTTT
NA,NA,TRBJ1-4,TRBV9,CASSATGGGAAWEKLFF,TGTGCCAGCAGCGCCACTGGCGGAGGGGCCGCTTGGGAAAAACTGTTTTTT
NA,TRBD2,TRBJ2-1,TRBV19,CASRLAGGREQFF,TGTGCCAGCAGACTAGCGGGAGGCAGGGAGCAGTTCTTC
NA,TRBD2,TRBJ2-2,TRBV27,CASSFLAGGLTGELFF,TGTGCCAGCAGTTTCCTAGCGGGAGGACTCACCGGGGAGCTGTTTTTT
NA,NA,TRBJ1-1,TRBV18,CASSETMNTEAFF,TGTGCCAGCTCAGAGACCATGAACACTGAAGCTTTCTTT
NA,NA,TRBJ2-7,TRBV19,CARHFRRGLTYEQYF,TGTGCCAGACACTTTCGTCGGGGCTTAACCTACGAGCAGTACTTC
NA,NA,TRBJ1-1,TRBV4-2,CASSHSLGTEAFF,TGTGCCAGCAGCCATTCTCTCGGCACTGAAGCTTTCTTT
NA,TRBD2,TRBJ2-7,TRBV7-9,CASSPGTSGKYEQYF,TGTGCCAGCAGCCCCGGGACTAGCGGGAAGTACGAGCAGTACTTC
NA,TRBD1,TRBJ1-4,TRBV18,CASSPDRVGNEKLFF,TGTGCCAGCTCACCAGACAGGGTTGGTAATGAAAAACTGTTTTTT
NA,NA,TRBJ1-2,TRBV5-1,CASSLGVPANYGYTF,TGCGCCAGCAGCTTAGGGGTTCCCGCTAACTATGGCTACACCTTC
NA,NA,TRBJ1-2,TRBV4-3,CASSLHPTGIDGYTF,TGCGCCAGCAGCCTCCACCCCACAGGGATCGATGGCTACACCTTC
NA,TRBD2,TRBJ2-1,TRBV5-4,CASSLAGGGREQFF,TGTGCCAGCAGCTTGGCGGGAGGAGGGCGGGAGCAGTTCTTC
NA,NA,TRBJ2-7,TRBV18,CASSPLGDLYEQYF,TGTGCCAGCTCACCATTAGGGGACCTCTACGAGCAGTACTTC
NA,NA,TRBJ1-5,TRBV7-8,CASSPRNQPQHF,TGTGCCAGCAGCCCGCGGAATCAGCCCCAGCATTTT
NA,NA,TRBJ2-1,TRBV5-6,CASSLAGVSEQFF,TGTGCCAGCAGCTTGGCCGGGGTAAGTGAGCAGTTCTTC
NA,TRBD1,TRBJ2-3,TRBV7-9,CASSSVGGGRTDTQYF,TGTGCCAGCAGCTCCGTAGGGGGCGGTCGCACAGATACGCAGTATTTT
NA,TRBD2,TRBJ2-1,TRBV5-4,CASTNPTSGRFNEQFF,TGTGCCAGCACCAACCCGACTAGCGGGAGGTTCAATGAGCAGTTCTTC
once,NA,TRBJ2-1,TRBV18,CASSPPGSPATYNEQFF,TGTGCCAGCTCACCACCTGGCAGTCCAGCCACTTACAATGAGCAGTTCTTC
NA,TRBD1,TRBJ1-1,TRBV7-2,CASSLGQPLMNTEAFF,TGTGCCAGCAGCTTGGGACAGCCCCTCATGAACACTGAAGCTTTCTTT
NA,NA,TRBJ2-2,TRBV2,CASSEGIRGSTGELFF,TGTGCCAGCAGTGAAGGAATCAGGGGATCCACCGGGGAGCTGTTTTTT
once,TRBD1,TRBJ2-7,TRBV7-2,CASSSGQGRYEQYF,TGTGCCAGCAGCTCTGGACAGGGGAGATACGAGCAGTACTTC
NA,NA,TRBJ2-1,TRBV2,CASSEVGEQFF,TGTGCCAGCAGTGAAGTGGGTGAGCAGTTCTTC
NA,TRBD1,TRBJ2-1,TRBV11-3,CASSEQGAIVDEQFF,TGTGCCAGCAGCGAACAGGGGGCGATTGTAGATGAGCAGTTCTTC
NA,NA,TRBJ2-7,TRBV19,CASSRLGYEQYF,TGTGCCAGTAGTCGCTTGGGGTACGAGCAGTACTTC
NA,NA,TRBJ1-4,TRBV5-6,CASSLGGLWGGDEKLFF,TGTGCCAGCAGCTTGGGTGGATTGTGGGGAGGGGATGAAAAACTGTTTTTT
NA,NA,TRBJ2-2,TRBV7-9,CASTSSTNTGELFF,TGTGCCAGCACATCGTCAACTAACACCGGGGAGCTGTTTTTT
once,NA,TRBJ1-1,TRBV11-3,CASSPGHTGWVTEAFF,TGTGCCAGCAGCCCGGGACACACAGGATGGGTCACTGAAGCTTTCTTT